This note documents a single TCR beta chain sequence. Its matching antigen is unknown. With 2 bases removed from V and 0 bases from J, the gap between germline ends came to 11 bases. CDR3 length: 16 residues. Looked up from germline, CDR1 is SGDLS and CDR2 is YYNGEE. The assay was immunoSEQ multiplex PCR, and TCRdb's table has in-frame clones only and misses some. Here the sample spans 74,000 or so clones, 80% to 90% being singletons. This specimen belongs to a study of OX40 agonist ivuxolimab in advanced cancers. General study findings and limits: Among some nonresponders, normalized T-cell clonal expansion was also low.

The origin of this receptor is an adult with an advanced solid tumor such as melanoma, head and neck, liver or kidney cancer. V and J are TRBV9 and TRBJ2-2; the D is unclear. The material sequenced was CD4+ or CD8+ T cells sorted from blood, taken in a trial of the OX40 agonist ivuxolimab. In DNA, the CDR3 is TGTGCCAGCAGCGTTACAGCGCTATCGAACACCGGGGAGCTGTTTTTT. It yields the protein CASSVTALSNTGELFF.